This T cell receptor beta chain stems from a study of blood T cells in healthy people across ages. PCR was performed a second time for roughly 7 to 12 cycles using a sample-barcoded 5' primer and a J-beta primer mix. Each cDNA molecule was tagged by a template-switch adaptor with 12 random nucleotides. TCRdb reanalysed the 5' RACE reads using MiXCR and keeps one entry per CDR3 protein. The table includes about 680,000 distinct CDR3 sequences, approximately 50% detected once. Details on this clonotype: The target antigen is unknown.

Study-level results: Older age coincided with a roughly linear decline in TCR beta diversity per million T cells. There were more naive CD4+ cells and higher diversity in long-lived donors than in aged donors.

Per sample, no less than 5 micrograms of total RNA were extracted. The receptor's source is a woman aged 60-75 years in good health. Sequenced input: blood.

The CDR3 is CASSLWGGVSSSYEQYF. The CDR3 coding sequence is TGTGCCAGCAGCTTGTGGGGCGGGGTCTCAAGCTCCTACGAGCAGTACTTC. The chain recombines TRBV7-9 with TRBJ2-7; D is possibly TRBD2 (6 bases). The V and J ends lost 3 bases and 0 bases respectively, with 18 bases between them. The CDR3 is 17 residues long. Germline CDR1 SEHNR, CDR2 FQNEAQ (reference sequence).